Each of the 17 T cell receptor beta chains below was sequenced from the same sample in a study of beta chain features in type 1 diabetes. General observations from the study: TCRB CDR3s from Type 1 diabetes patients were moderately but significantly shorter in all four CD4+ subsets.

Reverse transcription of all isolated RNA meant that expressed TCRB transcripts were sequenced. This table comes from immunoSEQ multiplex PCR, and its TCRdb copy is limited to in-frame clones, with some not included. The table includes more than 12,000 clones, 55% to 70% detected once. Their specific antigens are unknown. Sequencing was carried out using stem cell memory CD4+ T cells from blood. These receptors were taken from a woman between 18 and 30 years old with type 1 diabetes.

This clone was detected only a few times. The chain joins TRBV18 to TRBJ1-2; tentatively, D is TRBD1 (6 bases). Germline loops: CDR1 KGHSH, CDR2 LQKENI. This CDR3 contains 13 residues. Trimming stripped 1 base from V and 6 bases from J, with 9 bases between. The CDR3 nucleotides read TGTGCCAGCTCACCACTCTCAGGGGATGGCTACACCTTC. Protein: CASSPLSGDGYTF.

As for this clone: At one of its ends the junction is not consistent with the germline gene, which may arise from a read error. V and J are TRBV28 and TRBJ1-2; TRBD1 might be the D (5 bases). This CDR3 comprises 12 residues. CDR1 is MDHEN, CDR2 SYDVKM, per germline. CDR3 bases: TGTGCCAGCAGTTTTCGGAGGGACCCTCGTTCCTTC. It codes for CASSFRRDPRSF.

This chain links TRBV27 with TRBJ2-5, with 9 bases aligning to TRBD2. This CDR3 region has 16 residues. Unmatched junction bases numbered 11, after V lost 5 bases and J lost 4 bases. Germline CDR1 MNHEY, CDR2 SMNVEV (reference sequence). CDR3 loop: CASSGGGTSLRETQYF. In DNA form, the CDR3 reads TGTGCCAGCAGTGGGGGCGGGACTAGCTTGCGAGAGACCCAGTACTTC.

V and J are TRBV2 and TRBJ1-2; 7 nucleotides match TRBD1. Germline V gene sequence: CDR1 SNHLY, CDR2 FYNNEI. V lost 10 bases to trimming and J lost 1 base; unmatched junction nucleotides: 9. The CDR3 runs to 14 residues. The CDR3 region has the DNA TGTGCCACCGCGGGGACAGCAAATAACTATGGCTACACCTTC. It specifies CATAGTANNYGYTF.

There are a few counts of this clone. This chain joins TRBV18 and TRBJ1-1, with TRBD1 matching 7 bases. The CDR3 spans 16 residues. The germline gives CDR1 KGHSH, CDR2 LQKENI. V lost 3 bases and J lost 8; bases outside the gene matches: 15. The CDR3 is CASSPTLAGGGQEAFF. The CDR3 nucleotides are TGTGCCAGCTCACCTACCTTGGCAGGGGGAGGTCAGGAAGCTTTCTTT.

The V and J genes are TRBV5-1 and TRBJ2-5, with D possibly being TRBD2 (6 bases). V was trimmed by 9 bases and J by 3 bases, leaving 18 bases between them. The CDR3 sequence is 14 residues long. Germline V lookup: CDR1 SGHRS, CDR2 YFSETQ. CDR3 DNA: TGCGCCACCTCCCCGCGGGGAGGAGAAGAGACCCAGTACTTC. Encoded protein: CATSPRGGEETQYF.

V is TRBV7-2 and J is TRBJ1-3; D is possibly TRBD1 (5 bases). V was clipped by 6 bases and J by 3 bases, with 15 bases between them. Germline CDR1 and CDR2: SGHTA and FQGNSA. The CDR3 is 15 residues long. In nucleotides, the CDR3 is TGTGCCAGCAGTCCAGGGTTTTTTGGTGGAAACACCATATATTTT. It specifies CASSPGFFGGNTIYF.

V gene TRBV12-5 combines with J gene TRBJ1-5; D unresolved. The CDR3 runs 13 residues. Trimming pared 2 bases from V and 5 bases from J, leaving 7 bases between. Germline CDR1 is LGHNT and CDR2 is FRNRAP. The CDR3 reads CASGLTSDQPQHF. CDR3 nucleotide sequence: TGTGCTAGTGGTTTGACCAGTGATCAGCCCCAGCATTTT.

The rearrangement uses TRBV5-1 and TRBJ2-7; no clear D. The V end lost 4 bases, the J end lost 4 bases, and 9 bases lay between the germline ends. The length of the CDR3 is 12 residues. From germline, CDR1 is SGHRS and CDR2 YFSETQ. This CDR3 is CASSLDYYEQYF. The CDR3 region has the DNA TGCGCCAGCAGCCTAGATTATTACGAGCAGTACTTC.

V is TRBV21-1 and J is TRBJ1-4. TRBV21-1 is a pseudogene. The CDR3 is made up of 14 amino acids. The CDR3 is CASSKEAVSEKLFF. The DNA for the CDR3 is TGTGCCAGCAGCAAAGAAGCCGTATCGGAAAAACTGTTTTTT.

The rearrangement joins TRBV5-1 to TRBJ2-1, with D tentatively TRBD2 (5 bases). Trimming shortened V by 0 bases and J by 0 bases, and 13 bases separated the two germline ends. Germline CDR1 is SGHRS and CDR2 is YFSETQ. The CDR3 contains 17 residues. The chain's CDR3 is CASSLVFTGSSYNEQFF. The DNA for the CDR3 is TGCGCCAGCAGCTTGGTCTTCACGGGAAGCTCCTACAATGAGCAGTTCTTC.

Only a few counts were recorded for this clone. V usage is TRBV4-2 and J usage is TRBJ2-1; the match to TRBD2 covers 7 bases. The CDR3 covers 17 residues. The V gene end was trimmed by 0 bases and the J gene end by 4 bases; junction bases not matched to a gene: 9. Germline loops: CDR1 LGHNA, CDR2 YNFKEQ. The CDR3 region is CASSQDALAASYNEQFF. Written as DNA, the CDR3 is TGTGCCAGCAGCCAAGATGCCCTAGCGGCCTCGTACAATGAGCAGTTCTTC.

The chain employs TRBV11-2 and TRBJ1-2; tentative D call: TRBD1 (6 bases). Germline values: CDR1 SGHAT, CDR2 FQNNGV. Trimming stripped 4 bases from V and 8 bases from J, with 14 bases between. This CDR3 has 13 amino acids. The CDR3 loop is CASSSPGAAGYTF. CDR3 bases: TGTGCCAGCAGCTCCCCAGGGGCCGCGGGCTACACCTTC.

The J gene is TRBJ1-1, the V gene TRBV7-2; no reliable D call. Between the trimmed V and J ends, which lost 2 bases and 3 bases, there was a span of 7 bases. Germline-derived CDR1 and CDR2 are SGHTA and FQGNSA. The CDR3 spans 13 residues. The CDR3 DNA sequence: TGTGCCAGCAGCTTACCGGTGTACACTGAAGCTTTCTTT. Translating it yields CASSLPVYTEAFF.

This clone was seen a single time. V is TRBV5-1 and J is TRBJ2-1; unclear D gene. V was pared by 0 bases and J by 4 bases, with 8 bases between. Germline-derived CDR1 and CDR2 are SGHRS and YFSETQ. CDR3 length: 14 residues. CDR3 loop: CASSLEIAYNEQFF. The CDR3 DNA reads TGCGCCAGCAGCTTGGAAATAGCTTACAATGAGCAGTTCTTC.

This clone was seen only a few times. This CDR3 reads CASRAGVSSYNEQFF. The CDR3, as DNA: TGCGCCAGCAGAGCGGGAGTGAGCTCCTACAATGAGCAGTTCTTC. V is TRBV5-1 and J is TRBJ2-1; TRBD2 aligns across 8 bases. The CDR3 length is 15 residues. J lost 0 bases, V lost 5 bases, and 4 bases had no gene match. CDR1 is SGHRS and CDR2 is YFSETQ in the germline V gene.

The chain joins TRBV9 to TRBJ2-3, with TRBD2 identical over 8 bases. In germline, CDR1 is SGDLS, CDR2 YYNGEE. The CDR3 runs to 14 residues. The trim removed 4 bases at V and 4 bases at J, leaving 5 bases unmatched. This CDR3 is CASSPGGGADTQYF. The CDR3 DNA reads as TGTGCCAGCAGCCCCGGGGGGGGAGCAGATACGCAGTATTTT.